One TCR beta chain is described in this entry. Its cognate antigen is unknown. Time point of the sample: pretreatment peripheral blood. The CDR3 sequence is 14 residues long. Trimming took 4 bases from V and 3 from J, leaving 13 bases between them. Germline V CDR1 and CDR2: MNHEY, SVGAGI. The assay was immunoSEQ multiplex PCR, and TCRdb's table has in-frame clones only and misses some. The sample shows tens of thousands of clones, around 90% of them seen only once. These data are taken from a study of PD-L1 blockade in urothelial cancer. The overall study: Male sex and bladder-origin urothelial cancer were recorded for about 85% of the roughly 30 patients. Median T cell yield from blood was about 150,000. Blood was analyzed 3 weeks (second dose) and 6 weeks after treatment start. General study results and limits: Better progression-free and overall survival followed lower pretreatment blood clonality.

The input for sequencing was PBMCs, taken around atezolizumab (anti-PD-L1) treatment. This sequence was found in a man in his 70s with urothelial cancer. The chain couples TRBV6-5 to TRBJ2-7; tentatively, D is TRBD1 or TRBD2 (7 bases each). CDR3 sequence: CASSSSGGDYEQYF. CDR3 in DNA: TGTGCCAGCAGTTCCTCAGGGGGGGACTACGAGCAGTACTTC.